The 20 T cell receptor beta chains below come from one sample, sequenced in a study of blood T cell repertoires in COVID-19. Sequenced by immunoSEQ multiplex PCR; TCRdb stores in-frame clones only, minus some. Among 190,000 or so clones listed, 80% to 90% were seen once. The sample was peripheral blood. Receptor source: a woman of 80 years or more with COVID-19, enrolled during active disease.

Concerning this clone: The junction departs from germline at one end; a sequencing error may be responsible. The rearrangement links TRBV7-7 to TRBJ2-1; TRBD2 matches 12 bases. This CDR3 spans 15 amino acids. Germline CDR1 is SSHAT and CDR2 is FNYEAQ (reference sequence). In DNA, the CDR3 is TGTGCTAGCAGCTTAGCTAGCGGGAGGGCCGATGAGCAGTTCTTC. It translates to CASSLASGRADEQFF.

In DNA, the CDR3 is TGTGCCAGCAGTTCAGGGATTGGGGCCAACGTCCTGACTTTC. This encodes CASSSGIGANVLTF. The chain employs TRBV2 and TRBJ2-6, with a weak D call TRBD1 (5 bases). There are 14 residues in the CDR3. Germline values: CDR1 SNHLY, CDR2 FYNNEI. V gave up 5 bases and J gave up 3 bases, with 8 bases separating them.

This clone turned up a few times. V gene TRBV6-2 or TRBV6-3 combines with J gene TRBJ2-7; D is unclear. The V end lost 0 bases, the J end lost 0 bases, and 12 bases lay between the germline ends. CDR1 is MNHEY and CDR2 is SVGEGT in the germline V gene. This CDR3 comprises 16 residues. Here the CDR3 reads CASSYSQSHSSYEQYF. CDR3 coding DNA: TGTGCCAGCAGTTACTCGCAGTCCCACAGCTCCTACGAGCAGTACTTC.

The V call is TRBV28, the J call TRBJ2-1; D is perhaps TRBD2 (5 bases). Germline V CDR1 and CDR2: MDHEN, SYDVKM. The V and J ends lost 8 bases and 6 bases respectively, with 11 bases between them. This CDR3 contains 12 residues. In nucleotides, the CDR3 is TGTGCCAGCCGCTCTAGCACCAATGAGCAGTTCTTC. This sequence encodes CASRSSTNEQFF. Full variable domain (outside the CDR3, taken from reference TRBV28 and TRBJ2-1): DVKVTQSSRYLVKRTGEKVFLECVQDMDHENMFWYRQDPGLGLRLIYFSYDVKMKEKGDIPEGYSVSREKKERFSLILESASTNQTSMYLCASRSSTNEQFFGPGTRLTVL.

The rearrangement joins TRBV6-5 to TRBJ2-6; D possibly corresponds to TRBD1 (6 bases). The V gene lost 0 bases and the J gene lost 3 bases, with 9 bases spanning the gap. The germline CDR1 and CDR2 sequences are MNHEY and SVGAGI. This CDR3 has 16 residues. Here the CDR3 DNA reads TGTGCCAGCAGTTACTCGAGGGGGTATGGGGCCAACGTCCTGACTTTC. It translates to CASSYSRGYGANVLTF.

The rearrangement uses TRBV3-1 (or the pseudogene TRBV3-2) and TRBJ2-5; D is perhaps TRBD2 (5 bases). V shed 4 bases and J shed 3 bases, with 12 bases lying between them. The germline V gene encodes CDR1 LGHDT and CDR2 YNNKEL (reference sequence). This CDR3 comprises 14 residues. CDR3 sequence (DNA): TGTGCCAGCAGCCTCAGAGGACTCAAAGAGACCCAGTACTTC. Its protein product is CASSLRGLKETQYF.

This clone has only one observation. The chain couples TRBV7-9 to TRBJ2-7, with 8 bases matching TRBD2. The CDR3 loop spans 13 amino acids. The germline gives CDR1 SEHNR, CDR2 FQNEAQ (reference sequence). V lost 3 bases to trimming and J lost 5 bases; unmatched junction nucleotides: 3. CDR3 region: CASSFGGAHEQYF. CDR3 coding DNA: TGTGCCAGCAGCTTCGGGGGGGCCCACGAGCAGTACTTC.

This clone was counted only a few times. The V and J genes are TRBV24-1 and TRBJ2-1; D not certain. Trimming cost V 2 bases and J 0 bases, with 10 bases left between them. CDR1 KGHDR and CDR2 SFDVKD come from the germline V gene. The CDR3 covers 16 residues. The CDR3 region is CATSDSELYSYNEQFF. CDR3 sequence (DNA): TGTGCCACCAGTGATTCTGAACTTTACTCCTACAATGAGCAGTTCTTC.

The chain couples TRBV10-2 to TRBJ2-7, with TRBD1 identical over 7 bases. With 2 bases clipped from V and 1 base from J, the junction kept 5 bases outside the gene matches. CDR3 length: 15 amino acids. CDR1 and CDR2 (germline): WSHSY, SAAADI. CDR3: CASSEQQGWSYEQYF. In DNA form, the CDR3 reads TGCGCCAGCAGTGAGCAACAGGGGTGGTCCTACGAGCAGTACTTC.

This clone was picked up a small number of times. V is TRBV6-1 and J is TRBJ2-5, with 8 bases fitting TRBD1. The germline CDR1 and CDR2 sequences are MNHNS and SASEGT. The CDR3 covers 14 residues. J gave up 5 bases and V 3 bases, and 5 bases lay outside the gene matches. CDR3 in DNA: TGTGCCAGCAGTGACAGGGGGCTAGGGGAGACCCAGTACTTC. This encodes CASSDRGLGETQYF.

The V gene is TRBV28, the J gene TRBJ1-2; TRBD1 agrees at 10 bases. Germline assignment: CDR1 MDHEN and CDR2 SYDVKM. J lost 6 bases, V lost 5 bases, and 3 bases had no gene match. The CDR3 sequence is 13 residues long. CDR3 amino acids: CASSGQGVHGYTF. CDR3 DNA sequence: TGTGCCAGCAGTGGACAGGGGGTCCATGGCTACACCTTC.

As to this clone: The junction does not match germline at one end; this may be a read error. The gene calls are TRBV7-2 and TRBJ2-7, with 14 positions matching TRBD2. In germline, CDR1 is SGHTA, CDR2 FQGNSA. This CDR3 has 13 residues. The CDR3 reads CASSSGLAGERYF. In nucleotides, the CDR3 is TGTGCCAGCAGCTCGGGACTAGCGGGAGAGCGGTACTTC.

This sequence joins TRBV24-1 and TRBJ2-7; TRBD1 matches at 10 bases. Germline CDR1 and CDR2: KGHDR and SFDVKD. Trimming cost V 3 bases and J 2 bases; bases outside gene matches: 3. CDR3 length: 15 amino acids. For the CDR3, the DNA is TGTGCCACCAGTGATACGGGACAGGGGACCTACGAGCAGTACTTC. It specifies CATSDTGQGTYEQYF.

This clone was found once. V usage is TRBV28 and J usage is TRBJ2-7; 10 nucleotides agree with TRBD2. The CDR3 is 14 residues long. Unmatched junction bases numbered 4, after V lost 6 bases and J lost 2 bases. Germline lookup yields CDR1 MDHEN and CDR2 SYDVKM. The CDR3: CASRRGLAPYEQYF. The CDR3 DNA sequence: TGTGCCAGCAGACGGGGACTAGCGCCCTACGAGCAGTACTTC.

This chain links TRBV18 with TRBJ1-2; D ambiguous. There are 14 residues in the CDR3. Germline V lookup: CDR1 KGHSH, CDR2 LQKENI. V dropped 0 bases and J dropped 4 bases, with 9 bases sitting between them. Here the CDR3 DNA reads TGTGCCAGCTCACCACCCAGTAACCCCTATGGCTACACCTTC. Protein product: CASSPPSNPYGYTF.

V and J are TRBV2 and TRBJ1-3; 7 bases align to TRBD1. Germline CDR1 and CDR2: SNHLY and FYNNEI. There are 16 residues in the CDR3. V was clipped by 7 bases and J by 5 bases; unmatched bases: 14. The chain's CDR3 is CASILTTGRSRNTIYF. CDR3 DNA: TGTGCCAGCATTCTTACGACAGGGAGGTCCCGAAACACCATATATTTT.

This clone was counted between two and nine times. The chain has TRBV6-2 or TRBV6-3 and TRBJ1-2; D gene uncertain. The CDR3 extends over 14 amino acids. Germline CDR1 and CDR2: MNHEY and SVGEGT. V was cut by 2 bases and J by 3 bases, with 10 bases left in between. This chain's CDR3 is CASSYRQVYYGYTF. The CDR3 DNA follows: TGTGCCAGCAGTTACCGGCAGGTTTACTATGGCTACACCTTC.

The rearrangement uses TRBV19 and TRBJ1-1; D possibly corresponds to TRBD1 (5 bases). This CDR3 is 14 amino acids long. The germline CDR1 and CDR2 sequences are LNHDA and SQIVND (reference sequence). V was trimmed by 2 bases and J by 8 bases, leaving 15 bases between them. CDR3 protein: CASSISPVGGEAFF. The CDR3 DNA reads as TGTGCCAGTAGTATATCCCCCGTGGGGGGGGAAGCTTTCTTT.

The CDR3 nucleotides are TGCGCCAGCAGCTTGGGGTGGGTGGGGCCGAGCTCCTACGAGCAGTACTTC. Protein sequence: CASSLGWVGPSSYEQYF. This sequence joins TRBV5-1 and TRBJ2-7; a possible D gene is TRBD1 (5 bases). Trimming took 0 bases from V and 0 from J, leaving 16 bases between them. Looked up from germline, CDR1 is SGHRS and CDR2 is YFSETQ. The CDR3 sequence is 17 residues long.

The chain carries TRBV6-5 and TRBJ2-2, with a weak D call TRBD1 (5 bases). The germline V and J ends were trimmed by 7 bases and 2 bases, with 8 bases remaining between them. The CDR3 has 13 amino acids. Germline CDR1 and CDR2: MNHEY and SVGAGI. The CDR3 loop is CASTRGNTGELFF. In DNA form, the CDR3 reads TGTGCCAGCACTAGGGGTAACACCGGGGAGCTGTTTTTT.